A selection of T cell receptor beta chains follows, all from one sample in a study of blood T cell repertoires in COVID-19. TCRdb's copy holds only in-frame clones and misses some; the assay was immunoSEQ multiplex PCR. The table records some 230,000 clones, more than 75% of them present only once. Source material: peripheral blood. The receptors stem from a woman older than 75 with COVID-19, enrolled during active disease. Each CDR3 is given with its conserved first and last residue. A D gene is named only where the DNA matches it firmly. Part of the rows lack a size; the others show once, few, many or a class for expanded clones.

V,size,J,D,CDR3,DNA
TRBV6-6,-,TRBJ1-3,TRBD1,CASSGTGGHGNTIYF,TGTGCCAGCAGTGGGACAGGGGGCCATGGAAACACCATATATTTT
TRBV30,once,TRBJ2-2,TRBD2,CAWRIKSGGNTGELFF,TGTGCCTGGAGGATAAAGAGCGGGGGGAACACCGGGGAGCTGTTTTTT
TRBV7-8,-,TRBJ2-1,TRBD2,CASSLDSGRGFGSYNEQFF,TGTGCCAGCAGCTTAGATAGCGGGAGAGGTTTCGGCTCCTACAATGAGCAGTTCTTC
TRBV5-1,-,TRBJ2-5,TRBD1,CASSLPTGGRETQYF,TGCGCCAGCAGCCTACCAACAGGGGGACGAGAGACCCAGTACTTC
TRBV3-1/TRBV3-2,-,TRBJ2-3,TRBD2,CASSPRGRTSTDTQYF,TGTGCCAGCAGCCCCAGAGGCCGGACTAGTACAGATACGCAGTATTTT
TRBV5-1,-,TRBJ1-1,-,CASSLRASGGDGTEAFF,TGCGCCAGCAGCTTGAGAGCCTCGGGAGGGGATGGCACTGAAGCTTTCTTT
TRBV30,-,TRBJ2-3,-,CALERAPGTDTQYF,TGTGCCTTGGAGAGGGCTCCCGGCACAGATACGCAGTATTTT
TRBV5-1,-,TRBJ2-7,TRBD2,CASSLGTSDAYEQYF,TGCGCCAGCAGCTTAGGGACTAGCGATGCCTACGAGCAGTACTTC
TRBV27,-,TRBJ1-2,-,CASSRTGNYGYTF,TGTGCCAGTAGTCGAACAGGGAACTATGGCTACACCTTC
TRBV11-3,-,TRBJ2-7,-,CASSSGLPYF,TGTGCCAGCAGCTCTGGGCTACCGTACTTC
TRBV10-3,-,TRBJ1-5,-,CATEEGGSNQPQHF,TGTGCCACCGAAGAGGGAGGGAGCAATCAGCCCCAGCATTTT
TRBV27,-,TRBJ1-1,-,CASSKGGRPTEAFF,TGTGCCAGTTCCAAGGGAGGACGCCCCACTGAAGCTTTCTTT
TRBV27,-,TRBJ1-2,TRBD1,CASRLGQGAYYGYTF,TGTGCCAGCAGGCTGGGGCAGGGGGCGTACTATGGCTACACCTTC
TRBV19,-,TRBJ1-5,-,CASSISPGRDQPQHF,TGTGCCAGTAGTATATCCCCGGGGAGGGATCAGCCCCAGCATTTT
TRBV12-3/TRBV12-4,-,TRBJ2-1,-,CASSLSRDEQFF,TGTGCCAGCAGTTTATCGAGGGATGAGCAGTTCTTC
TRBV12-3/TRBV12-4,-,TRBJ2-7,-,CASSPDSYEQYF,TGTGCCAGCAGTCCCGACAGTTACGAGCAGTACTTC
TRBV19,-,TRBJ1-5,-,CASSIISGDNQPQHF,TGTGCCAGTAGTATAATCTCAGGGGATAATCAGCCCCAGCATTTT
TRBV28,once,TRBJ1-1,-,CASSSPGDNTEAFF,TGTGCCAGCAGCTCCCCAGGGGACAACACTGAAGCTTTCTTT
TRBV18,-,TRBJ2-1,-,CASSSIQNEQFF,TGTGCCAGCTCATCCATTCAGAATGAGCAGTTCTTC
TRBV18,few,TRBJ2-6,-,CASSPGGATGANVLTF,TGTGCCAGCTCACCAGGGGGGGCAACTGGGGCCAACGTCCTGACTTTC
TRBV7-9,-,TRBJ2-7,TRBD1,CASSLTGQDPYEQYF,TGTGCCAGCAGCTTAACTGGACAGGACCCTTACGAGCAGTACTTC
TRBV18,-,TRBJ1-5,TRBD1,CASSPATGNNQPQHF,TGTGCCAGCTCACCAGCGACAGGGAACAATCAGCCCCAGCATTTT
TRBV5-6,-,TRBJ2-1,-,CASSLLQFANNEQFF,TGTGCCAGCAGCTTGCTACAGTTTGCGAATAATGAGCAGTTCTTC
TRBV4-1,-,TRBJ1-2,-,CASSRGLIYGYTF,TGCGCCAGCAGCCGCGGGCTGATCTATGGCTACACCTTC
TRBV28,few,TRBJ2-2,TRBD1,CATLTGVIGELFF,TGTGCCACCTTGACAGGGGTTATAGGGGAGCTGTTTTTT
TRBV6-2/TRBV6-3,-,TRBJ1-5,-,CASSFGQRSNQPQHF,TGTGCCAGCAGTTTCGGACAGAGGAGCAATCAGCCCCAGCATTTT
TRBV10-3,-,TRBJ2-7,TRBD2,CAISVTGTSGFYEQYF,TGTGCCATCAGTGTCACCGGGACTAGCGGTTTCTACGAGCAGTACTTC
TRBV18,-,TRBJ2-2,TRBD2,CASSIGLAGRTGELFF,TGTGCCAGCTCAATCGGACTAGCTGGGCGTACCGGGGAGCTGTTTTTT
TRBV10-1,-,TRBJ1-1,-,CASSEIAGRRNTEAFF,TGCGCCAGCAGTGAGATAGCAGGGAGGAGGAACACTGAAGCTTTCTTT
TRBV30,-,TRBJ2-5,-,CAWSRVVETQYF,TGTGCCTGGAGTCGAGTCGTAGAGACCCAGTACTTC
TRBV9,once,TRBJ2-7,TRBD1,CASSVSGTGMQRQYF,TGTGCCAGCAGCGTCTCCGGGACAGGGATGCAGCGGCAGTACTTC
TRBV19,-,TRBJ1-5,-,CASSRLADKYNQPQHF,TGTGCCAGTAGTAGGCTCGCGGATAAGTATAATCAGCCCCAGCATTTT
TRBV7-3,once,TRBJ2-1,TRBD2,CASSSGGRSYNEQFF,TGTGCCAGCAGCTCTGGCGGGAGGTCCTACAATGAGCAGTTCTTC
TRBV19,-,TRBJ2-1,TRBD2,CASSSRPGTTYNEQFF,TGTGCCAGTAGTTCAAGACCCGGGACTACCTACAATGAGCAGTTCTTC
TRBV29-1,-,TRBJ1-1,-,CSVQRGEAFF,TGCAGCGTTCAGCGCGGCGAAGCTTTCTTT
TRBV10-3,-,TRBJ1-3,-,CAISPGSSSGNTIYF,TGTGCCATCAGTCCCGGTAGTTCCTCTGGAAACACCATATATTTT
TRBV2,once,TRBJ1-5,-,CASSISGNQPQHF,TGTGCCAGCAGTATATCGGGTAATCAGCCCCAGCATTTT
TRBV5-4,-,TRBJ2-2,TRBD2,CASSFGLAGGNTGELFF,TGTGCCAGCAGCTTCGGACTAGCGGGGGGGAACACCGGGGAGCTGTTTTTT
TRBV9,-,TRBJ1-1,-,CASSFGGMNTEAFF,TGTGCCAGCAGCTTCGGAGGAATGAACACTGAAGCTTTCTTT
TRBV2,-,TRBJ1-3,-,CARGGTGNTIYF,TGTGCCCGGGGGGGGACTGGAAACACCATATATTTT
TRBV27,few,TRBJ2-2,-,CASSLWVQGGRLFF,TGTGCCAGCAGTTTATGGGTACAGGGCGGAAGGCTGTTTTTT
TRBV5-1,-,TRBJ1-2,-,CASSFRGDARGYTF,TGCGCCAGCAGCTTCAGGGGAGATGCTAGAGGCTACACCTTC
TRBV19,-,TRBJ2-1,-,CASSGQGLGEQFF,TGTGCCAGTAGTGGGCAGGGGCTAGGAGAGCAGTTCTTC
TRBV10-2,-,TRBJ2-1,-,CASSDSLSSYNEQFF,TGCGCCAGCAGCGACAGTCTGAGCTCCTACAATGAGCAGTTCTTC
TRBV2,-,TRBJ1-1,TRBD1,CASSDGHAGGNTEAFF,TGTGCCAGCAGCGATGGGCATGCAGGGGGGAATACTGAAGCTTTCTTT
TRBV5-1,-,TRBJ2-5,TRBD1,CASSVTGTVQETQYF,TGCGCCAGCAGCGTAACCGGGACAGTACAAGAGACCCAGTACTTC
TRBV24-1,-,TRBJ2-1,TRBD2,CATRTSGRNEQFF,TGTGCCACCAGGACTAGCGGGAGGAATGAGCAGTTCTTC
TRBV7-9,-,TRBJ1-2,TRBD1,CASSLLRQGANYGYTF,TGTGCCAGCAGCTTATTGCGACAGGGAGCTAACTATGGCTACACCTTC
TRBV18,-,TRBJ2-5,TRBD2,CASSSLTSSGETQYF,TGTGCCAGCTCATCTTTGACTAGCTCCGGGGAGACCCAGTACTTC
TRBV6-5,-,TRBJ2-5,-,CASIRRGLRETQYF,TGTGCCAGCATACGACGAGGGTTGCGAGAGACCCAGTACTTC